One sample yielded the 21 T cell receptor beta chains listed below, sequenced in a study of T-cell reconstitution after alpha-beta-depleted transplantation in children. Unique molecular identifiers were built into the TCRbeta library. One entry per CDR3 protein, called by TCRdb with MiXCR from the PCR reads. Seen here are a few hundred thousand distinct CDR3 sequences, 18% observed once, and the top ten hold less than 4%. The sample in question was PBMCs from the stem cell graft donor, obtained from the stem cell graft. Receptors originate from a human donor who donated a stem cell graft to a child with acute lymphoblastic leukemia.

This clonotype turned up a few times. The chain couples TRBV12-3 or TRBV12-4 to TRBJ2-1; no definite D call. CDR3 length: 13 amino acids. V lost 3 bases and J 14 bases, leaving 17 bases between the germline ends. DNA for the CDR3: TGTGCCAGCAGTTTTCCCGCTTACGCTGGGGAGTTCTTC. Its protein product is CASSFPAYAGEFF.

This clonotype was observed a handful of times. This chain uses TRBV20-1 with TRBJ2-2; D gene ambiguous. Trimming left V 2 bases short and J 6 bases short, with 7 bases between. This CDR3 region has 12 residues. The V gene's germline CDR1 is DFQATT and CDR2 SNEGSKA (reference sequence). The CDR3 sequence: CSARSLSGELFF. The CDR3 DNA is TGCAGTGCTAGATCCCTTTCCGGGGAGCTGTTTTTT.

CDR3: CASSKDGQIAYEQYF. The CDR3 DNA is TGTGCCAGCAGCAAGGACGGGCAGATTGCCTACGAGCAGTACTTC. This chain uses TRBV7-8 with TRBJ2-7; no clear D. This CDR3 is 15 amino acids long. Trimming took 5 bases from V and 2 from J, leaving 16 bases between them. The germline V gene encodes CDR1 SGHVS and CDR2 FQNEAQ.

This clonotype was seen more than once but under ten times. The V call is TRBV9, the J call TRBJ2-2; TRBD1 matches 11 bases. The CDR3 contains 17 residues. Germline trimming cut 3 bases from V and 3 bases from J; bases unmatched to any gene: 7. Germline loops: CDR1 SGDLS, CDR2 YYNGEE. As DNA, the CDR3 is TGTGCCAGCAGCGATGCAGCGGGACAGGGGGACACCGGGGAGCTGTTTTTT. This codes for CASSDAAGQGDTGELFF.

This clonotype came up a few times. One junction end disagrees with the germline gene, perhaps due to a read error. The rearrangement uses TRBV5-1 and TRBJ2-6; D may be TRBD1 or TRBD2 (6 bases each). This CDR3 has 14 residues. Germline values: CDR1 SGHRS, CDR2 YFSETQ. The CDR3 sequence: CASSQTWGANGLTF. The DNA for the CDR3 is TGCGCCAGCAGCCAGACCTGGGGGGCCAACGGCCTGACTTTC.

The table lists this clonotype with a few counts. This chain uses TRBV4-2 with TRBJ2-7; 7 bases match TRBD1. Germline CDR1 and CDR2: LGHNA and YNFKEQ. V lost 4 bases and J lost 0; bases outside the gene matches: 21. The CDR3 contains 20 residues. The CDR3 sequence is CASSPMTGSGMDLLSYEQYF. In nucleotides, the CDR3 is TGTGCCAGCAGCCCCATGACAGGGTCGGGGATGGACTTGCTCTCCTACGAGCAGTACTTC.

The chain is built from TRBV3-1 and TRBJ1-2, with a weak D call TRBD1 (5 bases). The CDR3 has 19 residues. The germline V and J ends were trimmed by 6 bases and 6 bases, with 32 bases remaining between them. Germline-derived CDR1 and CDR2 are LGHDT and YNNKEL (reference sequence). The CDR3 region is CASSWIGLGTSNRNNGYTF. The CDR3 DNA follows: TGTGCCAGCAGTTGGATCGGGTTAGGGACTAGCAACCGAAATAATGGCTACACCTTC.

This clonotype turned up a few times. The chain employs TRBV3-1 and TRBJ2-1, with unresolved D. V lost 5 bases and J lost 6, with 14 bases in between. Germline values: CDR1 LGHDT, CDR2 YNNKEL (reference sequence). The CDR3 spans 14 residues. The CDR3 DNA is TGTGCCAGCAGCGCCGAGACTGCGCGCAATGAGCAGTTCTTC. This codes for CASSAETARNEQFF.

The chain uses TRBV25-1 and TRBJ1-3; D gene uncertain. The CDR3 extends over 13 amino acids. Germline-derived CDR1 and CDR2 are MGHDK and SYGVNS. Trimming stripped 1 base from V and 4 bases from J, with 5 bases between. The DNA for the CDR3 is TGTGCCAGCAGTGAATTTCGAGGAAACACCATATATTTT. Residues: CASSEFRGNTIYF. Filled out from reference TRBV25-1 and TRBJ1-3, the complete variable domain reads EADIYQTPRYLVIGTGKKITLECSQTMGHDKMYWYQQDPGMELHLIHYSYGVNSTEKGDLSSESTVSRIRTEHFPLTLESARPSHTSQYLCASSEFRGNTIYFGEGSWLTVV.

This clonotype showed up just a few times. This chain joins TRBV12-3 or TRBV12-4 and TRBJ2-1; no definite D call. Trimming cost V 8 bases and J 5 bases, with 16 bases left between them. The CDR3 totals 14 residues. CDR3 in amino acids: CASFLLETNNEQFF. The CDR3 region has the DNA TGTGCCAGCTTCCTGTTGGAGACCAACAATGAGCAGTTCTTC.

This chain connects TRBV2 to TRBJ1-4, with 8 nucleotides matching TRBD1. The CDR3 runs to 16 residues. Germline V gene lookup returns CDR1 SNHLY and CDR2 FYNNEI. Trimming took 3 bases from V and 8 from J; bases not matched to a gene: 11. This chain's CDR3 is CASSDARQGAREKLFF. Written as DNA, the CDR3 is TGTGCCAGCAGTGATGCTCGCCAGGGGGCAAGAGAAAAACTGTTTTTT.

V gene TRBV7-2 combines with J gene TRBJ2-1; tentative D call: TRBD2 (6 bases). CDR1 is SGHTA, CDR2 FQGNSA, per germline. The CDR3 spans 17 residues. The ends were cut back, 4 bases at V and 5 bases at J, with 21 bases in the middle. The CDR3 DNA follows: TGTGCCAGCAGCTCACCGGGACTGTCCTCTGGCCACAATGAGCAGTTCTTC. It encodes CASSSPGLSSGHNEQFF.

The chain employs TRBV19 and TRBJ1-2, with TRBD1 as a possible D gene (5 bases). The germline gives CDR1 LNHDA, CDR2 SQIVND (reference sequence). The CDR3 length is 15 residues. Trimming stripped 5 bases from V and 3 bases from J, with 16 bases between. This CDR3 is CASSGAVPGDYGYTF. Here the CDR3 DNA reads TGTGCCAGTAGTGGGGCCGTCCCGGGGGACTATGGCTACACCTTC. Full variable domain (remainder filled in from reference TRBV19 and TRBJ1-2): DGGITQSPKYLFRKEGQNVTLSCEQNLNHDAMYWYRQDPGQGLRLIYYSQIVNDFQKGDIAEGYSVSREKKESFPLTVTSAQKNPTAFYLCASSGAVPGDYGYTFGSGTRLTVV.

This clonotype was found many times. CDR3 in DNA: TGTGCCAGCAGTCTCCAGGGTAGGACTGAAGCTTTCTTT. Encoded protein: CASSLQGRTEAFF. The chain links TRBV12-3 or TRBV12-4 to TRBJ1-1, with D perhaps TRBD1 (5 bases). V gave up 5 bases and J gave up 5 bases, with 12 bases separating them. The CDR3 is made up of 13 amino acids.

This clonotype was counted a few times. The chain uses TRBV6-1 and TRBJ2-1; 8 bases line up with TRBD2. Per the germline V gene, CDR1 is MNHNS and CDR2 is SASEGT. After removal of 6 bases from V and 4 bases from J, the junction contained 14 bases not matched to a gene. The CDR3 spans 17 residues. The DNA for the CDR3 is TGTGCCAGCAGAATCCGACCGGGACTAGTCCCTTACAATGAGCAGTTCTTC. This translates into CASRIRPGLVPYNEQFF.

The rearrangement links TRBV5-1 to TRBJ2-7, with D maybe TRBD2 (6 bases). Per the germline V gene, CDR1 is SGHRS and CDR2 is YFSETQ. There are 14 residues in the CDR3. Trimming stripped 4 bases from V and 3 bases from J, with 14 bases between. CDR3 DNA sequence: TGCGCCAGCAGCGATAGCGGAGCCCGCTACGAGCAGTACTTC. This sequence encodes CASSDSGARYEQYF.

The sample holds a few counts of this clonotype. The rearrangement links TRBV5-1 to TRBJ2-2; 7 nucleotides match TRBD2. In germline, CDR1 is SGHRS, CDR2 YFSETQ. The CDR3 totals 17 residues. J lost 5 bases, V lost 1 base, and 11 bases had no gene match. The CDR3 here is CASSLYDSGRRTGELFF. The CDR3 DNA sequence: TGCGCCAGCAGCTTGTATGACTCCGGGAGGAGAACCGGGGAGCTGTTTTTT. Complete variable domain (other parts from reference TRBV5-1 and TRBJ2-2): KAGVTQTPRYLIKTRGQQVTLSCSPISGHRSVSWYQQTPGQGLQFLFEYFSETQRNKGNFPGRFSGRQFSNSRSEMNVSTLELGDSALYLCASSLYDSGRRTGELFFGEGSRLTVL.

To note about this clonotype: A read error may be the cause here, since a much bigger clone is one base away. The chain joins TRBV11-2 to TRBJ2-2; D gene unclear. V shed 4 bases and J shed 4 bases, with 10 bases lying between them. Per the germline V gene, CDR1 is SGHAT and CDR2 is FQNNGV. The CDR3 is 14 amino acids. CDR3 loop: CASSSVRGTGELFF. Here the CDR3 DNA reads TGTGCCAGCAGCTCGGTAAGAGGCACCGGGGAGCTGTTTTTT.

The V and J genes are TRBV13 and TRBJ1-2, with no clear D. The V end lost 0 bases, the J end lost 2 bases, and 13 bases lay between the germline ends. The germline CDR1 and CDR2 sequences are PRHDT and FYEKMQ (reference sequence). The CDR3 runs to 16 residues. CDR3 nucleotides: TGTGCCAGCAGCTTAGGCCGTGATCCTACAAACTATGGCTACACCTTC. Its protein is CASSLGRDPTNYGYTF.

The chain joins TRBV6-1 to TRBJ1-2; maybe TRBD1 (6 bases). The CDR3 totals 14 residues. Germline values: CDR1 MNHNS, CDR2 SASEGT. V was clipped by 5 bases and J by 2 bases, with 12 bases between them. CDR3 sequence (DNA): TGTGCCAGCAGTATATCCGGACAGAACTATGGCTACACCTTC. This sequence encodes CASSISGQNYGYTF.

The chain has TRBV5-5 and TRBJ2-3; 9 bases agree with TRBD1. The CDR3 is made up of 16 amino acids. Per the germline V gene, CDR1 is SGHKS and CDR2 is YYEKEE (reference sequence). V lost 0 bases to trimming and J lost 2 bases; unmatched junction nucleotides: 4. The chain's CDR3 is CASSLDGTGPTDTQYF. The CDR3 DNA follows: TGTGCCAGCAGCTTGGACGGGACAGGGCCCACAGATACGCAGTATTTT. The full variable domain, completed using reference TRBV5-5 and TRBJ2-3, is DAGVTQSPTHLIKTRGQQVTLRCSPISGHKSVSWYQQVLGQGPQFIFQYYEKEERGRGNFPDRFSARQFPNYSSELNVNALLLGDSALYLCASSLDGTGPTDTQYFGPGTRLTVL.